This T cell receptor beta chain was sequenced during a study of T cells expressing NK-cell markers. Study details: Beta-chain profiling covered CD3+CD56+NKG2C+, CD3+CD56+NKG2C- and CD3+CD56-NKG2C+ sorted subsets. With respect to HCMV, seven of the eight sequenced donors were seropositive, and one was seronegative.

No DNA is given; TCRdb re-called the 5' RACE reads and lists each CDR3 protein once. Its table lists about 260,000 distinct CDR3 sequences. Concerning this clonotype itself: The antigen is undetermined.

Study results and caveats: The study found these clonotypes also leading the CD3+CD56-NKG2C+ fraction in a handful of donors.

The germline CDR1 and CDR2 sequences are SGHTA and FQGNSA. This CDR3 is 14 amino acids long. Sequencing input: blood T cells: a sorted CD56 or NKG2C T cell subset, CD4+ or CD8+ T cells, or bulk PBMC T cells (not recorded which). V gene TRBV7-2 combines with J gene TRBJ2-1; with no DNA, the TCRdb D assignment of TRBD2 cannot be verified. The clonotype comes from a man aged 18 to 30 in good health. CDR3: CASRRTSGSGEQFF.